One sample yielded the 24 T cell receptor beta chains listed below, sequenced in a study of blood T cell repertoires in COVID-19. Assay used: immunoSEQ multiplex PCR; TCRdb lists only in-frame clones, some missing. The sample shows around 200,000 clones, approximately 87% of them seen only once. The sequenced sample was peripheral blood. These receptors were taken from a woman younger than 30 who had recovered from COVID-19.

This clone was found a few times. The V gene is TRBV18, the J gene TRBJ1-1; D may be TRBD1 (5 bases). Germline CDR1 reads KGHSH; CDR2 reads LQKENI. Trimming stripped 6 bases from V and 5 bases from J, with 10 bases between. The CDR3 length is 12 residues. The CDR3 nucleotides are TGTGCCAGCTCGGAAGGGGTAACTGAAGCTTTCTTT. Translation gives CASSEGVTEAFF. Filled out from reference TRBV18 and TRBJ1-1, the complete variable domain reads NAGVMQNPRHLVRRRGQEARLRCSPMKGHSHVYWYRQLPEEGLKFMVYLQKENIIDESGMPKERFSAEFPKEGPSILRIQQVVRGDSAAYFCASSEGVTEAFFGQGTRLTVV.

Here the CDR3 reads CASSTTGTETQYF. The CDR3 DNA sequence: TGTGCCAGCAGCACCACAGGGACCGAGACCCAGTACTTC. The V gene is TRBV11-3, the J gene TRBJ2-5; TRBD1 might be the D (6 bases). This CDR3 comprises 13 residues. The V end was cut by 5 bases, the J end by 5 bases, with 12 bases between. Germline CDR1 is SGHNT and CDR2 is YENEEA.

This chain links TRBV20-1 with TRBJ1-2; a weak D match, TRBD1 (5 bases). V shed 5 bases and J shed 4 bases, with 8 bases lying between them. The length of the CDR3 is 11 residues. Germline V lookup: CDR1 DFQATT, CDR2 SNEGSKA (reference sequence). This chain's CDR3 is CSALQAYGYTF. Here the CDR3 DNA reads TGCAGTGCTTTACAGGCCTATGGCTACACCTTC.

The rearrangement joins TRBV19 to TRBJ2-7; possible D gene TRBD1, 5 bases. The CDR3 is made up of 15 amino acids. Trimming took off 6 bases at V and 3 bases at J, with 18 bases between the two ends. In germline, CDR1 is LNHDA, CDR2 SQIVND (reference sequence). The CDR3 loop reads CASSDPGALNYEQYF. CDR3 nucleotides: TGTGCCAGTAGCGATCCTGGGGCCCTTAACTACGAGCAGTACTTC.

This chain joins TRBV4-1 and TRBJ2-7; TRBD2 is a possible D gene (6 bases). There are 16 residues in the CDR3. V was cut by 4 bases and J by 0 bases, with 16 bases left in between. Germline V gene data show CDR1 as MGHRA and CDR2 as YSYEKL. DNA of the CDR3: TGCGCCAGCAGCCGGGAAGGTGCGGGGTCCTCCTACGAGCAGTACTTC. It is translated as CASSREGAGSSYEQYF.

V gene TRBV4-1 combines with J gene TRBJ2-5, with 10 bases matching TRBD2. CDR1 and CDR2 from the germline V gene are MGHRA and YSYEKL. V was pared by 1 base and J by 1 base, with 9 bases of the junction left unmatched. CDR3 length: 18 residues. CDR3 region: CASSQVEASGGPQETQYF. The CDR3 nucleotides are TGCGCCAGCAGCCAAGTGGAGGCTAGCGGGGGACCCCAAGAGACCCAGTACTTC.

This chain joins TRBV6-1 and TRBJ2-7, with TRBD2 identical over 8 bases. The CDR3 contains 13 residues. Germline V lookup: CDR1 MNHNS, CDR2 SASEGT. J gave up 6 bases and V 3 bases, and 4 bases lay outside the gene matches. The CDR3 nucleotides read TGTGCCAGCAGTGACCAGACTAGCGTCGAGCAGTACGTC. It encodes CASSDQTSVEQYV.

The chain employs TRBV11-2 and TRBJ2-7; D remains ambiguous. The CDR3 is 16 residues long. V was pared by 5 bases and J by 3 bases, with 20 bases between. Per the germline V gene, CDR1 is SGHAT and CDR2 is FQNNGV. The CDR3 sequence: CASSLPTEGGYYEQYV. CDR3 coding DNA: TGTGCCAGCAGCCTACCGACGGAAGGCGGCTACTACGAGCAGTACGTC.

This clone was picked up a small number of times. The CDR3 spells CASSPFSGSRASAYEQYV. CDR3 DNA: TGTGCCAGCTCACCTTTCTCGGGGTCACGAGCCAGCGCCTACGAGCAGTACGTC. This chain connects TRBV18 to TRBJ2-7; D is perhaps TRBD2 (5 bases). Germline values: CDR1 KGHSH, CDR2 LQKENI. The CDR3 loop spans 18 amino acids. V was trimmed by 3 bases and J by 2 bases, leaving 23 bases between them.

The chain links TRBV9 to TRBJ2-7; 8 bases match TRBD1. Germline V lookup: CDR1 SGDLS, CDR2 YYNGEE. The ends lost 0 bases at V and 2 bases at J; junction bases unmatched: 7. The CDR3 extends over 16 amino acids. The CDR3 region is CASSVDDETGAYEQYF. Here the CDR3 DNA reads TGTGCCAGCAGCGTAGATGACGAGACAGGGGCCTACGAGCAGTACTTC.

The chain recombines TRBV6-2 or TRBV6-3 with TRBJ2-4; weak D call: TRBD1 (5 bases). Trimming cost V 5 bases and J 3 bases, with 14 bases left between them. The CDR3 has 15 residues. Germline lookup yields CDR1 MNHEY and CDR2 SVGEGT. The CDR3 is CASSTPPRGKNIQYF. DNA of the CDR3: TGTGCCAGCAGTACCCCCCCTAGGGGCAAAAACATTCAGTACTTC.

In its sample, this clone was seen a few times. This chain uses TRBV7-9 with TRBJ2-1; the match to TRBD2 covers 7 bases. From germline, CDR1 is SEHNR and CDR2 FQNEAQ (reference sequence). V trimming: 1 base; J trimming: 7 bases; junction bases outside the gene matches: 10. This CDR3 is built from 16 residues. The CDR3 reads CASSLVREAGGNEQFF. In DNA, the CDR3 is TGTGCCAGCAGCTTAGTTCGGGAGGCTGGTGGAAATGAGCAGTTCTTC. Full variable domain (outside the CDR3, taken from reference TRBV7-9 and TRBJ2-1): DTGVSQNPRHKITKRGQNVTFRCDPISEHNRLYWYRQTLGQGPEFLTYFQNEAQLEKSRLLSDRFSAERPKGSFSTLEIQRTEQGDSAMYLCASSLVREAGGNEQFFGPGTRLTVL.

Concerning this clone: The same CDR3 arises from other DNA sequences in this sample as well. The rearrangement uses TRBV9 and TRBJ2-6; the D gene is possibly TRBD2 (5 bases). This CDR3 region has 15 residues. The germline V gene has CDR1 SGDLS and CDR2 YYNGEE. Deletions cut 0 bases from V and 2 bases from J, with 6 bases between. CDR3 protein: CASSVAGTGANVLTF. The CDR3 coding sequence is TGTGCCAGCAGCGTAGCGGGGACTGGGGCCAACGTCCTGACTTTC. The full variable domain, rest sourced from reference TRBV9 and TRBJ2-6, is DSGVTQTPKHLITATGQRVTLRCSPRSGDLSVYWYQQSLDQGLQFLIQYYNGEERAKGNILERFSAQQFPDLHSELNLSSLELGDSALYFCASSVAGTGANVLTFGAGSRLTVL.

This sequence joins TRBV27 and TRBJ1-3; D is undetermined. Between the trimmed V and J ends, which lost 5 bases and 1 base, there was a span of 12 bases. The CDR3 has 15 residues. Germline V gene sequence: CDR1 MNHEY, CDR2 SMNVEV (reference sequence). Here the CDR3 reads CASSPKTGSGNTIYF. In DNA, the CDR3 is TGTGCCAGCAGTCCTAAGACGGGATCTGGAAACACCATATATTTT.

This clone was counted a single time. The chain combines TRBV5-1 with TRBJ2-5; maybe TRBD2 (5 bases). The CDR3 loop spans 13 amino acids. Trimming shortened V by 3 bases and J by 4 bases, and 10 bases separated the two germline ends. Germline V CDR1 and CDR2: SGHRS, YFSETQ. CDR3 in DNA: TGCGCCAGCAGCTCGTTCGAGGGAGAGACCCAGTACTTC. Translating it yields CASSSFEGETQYF.

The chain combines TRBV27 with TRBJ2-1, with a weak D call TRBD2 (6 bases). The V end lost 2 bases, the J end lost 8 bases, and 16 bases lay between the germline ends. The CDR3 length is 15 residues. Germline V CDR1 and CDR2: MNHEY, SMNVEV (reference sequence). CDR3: CASSLERAGLDEQFF. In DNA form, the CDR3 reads TGTGCCAGCAGTTTAGAGCGGGCTGGTCTCGATGAGCAGTTCTTC.

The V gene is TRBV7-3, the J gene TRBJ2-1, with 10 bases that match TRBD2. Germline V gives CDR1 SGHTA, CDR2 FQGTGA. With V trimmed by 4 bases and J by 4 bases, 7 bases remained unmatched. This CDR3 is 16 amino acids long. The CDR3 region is CASSSPGAGGYNEQFF. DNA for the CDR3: TGTGCCAGCAGCTCGCCCGGAGCGGGAGGGTACAATGAGCAGTTCTTC. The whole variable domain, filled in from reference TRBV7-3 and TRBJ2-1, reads GAGVSQTPSNKVTEKGKYVELRCDPISGHTALYWYRQSLGQGPEFLIYFQGTGAADDSGLPNDRFFAVRPEGSVSTLKIQRTERGDSAVYLCASSSPGAGGYNEQFFGPGTRLTVL.

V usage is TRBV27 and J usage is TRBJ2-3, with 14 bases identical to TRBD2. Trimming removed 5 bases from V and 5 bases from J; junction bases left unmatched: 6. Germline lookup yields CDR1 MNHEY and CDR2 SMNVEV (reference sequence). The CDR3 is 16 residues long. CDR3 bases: TGTGCCAGCAGTCCGACTAGCGGGAGGGCCGGAGATACGCAGTATTTT. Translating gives CASSPTSGRAGDTQYF.

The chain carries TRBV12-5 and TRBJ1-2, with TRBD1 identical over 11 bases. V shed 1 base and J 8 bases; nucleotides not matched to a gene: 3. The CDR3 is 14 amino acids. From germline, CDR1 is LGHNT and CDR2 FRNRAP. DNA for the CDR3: TGTGCTAGTGGTTTGGGGACAGGGGGCGGCGGCTACACCTTC. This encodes CASGLGTGGGGYTF.

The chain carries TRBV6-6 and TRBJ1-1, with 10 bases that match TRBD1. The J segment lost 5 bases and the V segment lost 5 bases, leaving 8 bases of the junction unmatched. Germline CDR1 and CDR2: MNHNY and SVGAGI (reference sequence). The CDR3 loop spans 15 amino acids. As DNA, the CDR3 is TGTGCCAGCAGTATTCTGGACAGGGGGAGAACTGAAGCTTTCTTT. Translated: CASSILDRGRTEAFF.

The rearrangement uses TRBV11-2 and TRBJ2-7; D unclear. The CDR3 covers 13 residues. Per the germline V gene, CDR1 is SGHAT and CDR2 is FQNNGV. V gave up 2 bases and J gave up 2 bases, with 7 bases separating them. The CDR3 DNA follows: TGTGCCAGCAGCTTACTCTCCCCCTACGAGCAGTACTTC. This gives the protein CASSLLSPYEQYF.

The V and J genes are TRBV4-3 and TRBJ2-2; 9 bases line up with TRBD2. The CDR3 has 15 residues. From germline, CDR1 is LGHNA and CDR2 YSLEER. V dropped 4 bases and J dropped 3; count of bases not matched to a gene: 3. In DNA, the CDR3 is TGCGCCAGCAGCCCGTCTAGCGGGGACACCGGGGAGCTGTTTTTT. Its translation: CASSPSSGDTGELFF.

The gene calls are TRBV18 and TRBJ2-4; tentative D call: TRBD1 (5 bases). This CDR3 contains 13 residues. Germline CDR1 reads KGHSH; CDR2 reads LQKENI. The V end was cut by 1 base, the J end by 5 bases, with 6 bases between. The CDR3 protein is CASSPQGQNIQYF. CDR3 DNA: TGTGCCAGCTCACCACAGGGGCAAAACATTCAGTACTTC.

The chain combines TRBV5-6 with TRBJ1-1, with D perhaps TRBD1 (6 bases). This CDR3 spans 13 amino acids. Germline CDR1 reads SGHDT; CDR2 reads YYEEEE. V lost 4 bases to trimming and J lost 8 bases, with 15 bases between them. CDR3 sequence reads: CASSPLWGREAFF. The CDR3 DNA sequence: TGTGCCAGCAGCCCCCTTTGGGGGCGGGAAGCTTTCTTT.